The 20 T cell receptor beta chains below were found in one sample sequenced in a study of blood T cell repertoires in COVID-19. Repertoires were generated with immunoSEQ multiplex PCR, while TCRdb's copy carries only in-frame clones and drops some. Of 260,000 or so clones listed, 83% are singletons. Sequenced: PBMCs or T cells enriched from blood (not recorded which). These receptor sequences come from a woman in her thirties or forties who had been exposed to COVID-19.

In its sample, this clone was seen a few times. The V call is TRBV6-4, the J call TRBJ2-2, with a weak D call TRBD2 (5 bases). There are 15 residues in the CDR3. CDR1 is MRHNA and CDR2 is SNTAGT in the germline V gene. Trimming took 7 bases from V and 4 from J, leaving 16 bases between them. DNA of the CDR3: TGTGCCAGCAAAAGGGAGTCCTTAACCACCGGGGAGCTGTTTTTT. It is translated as CASKRESLTTGELFF.

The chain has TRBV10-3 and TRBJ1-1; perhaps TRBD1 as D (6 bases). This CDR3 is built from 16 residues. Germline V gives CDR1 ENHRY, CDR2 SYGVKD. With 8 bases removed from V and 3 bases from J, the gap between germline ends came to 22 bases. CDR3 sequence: CAIGTTILDSHTEAFF. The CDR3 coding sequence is TGTGCCATCGGGACAACGATCCTGGACAGCCACACTGAAGCTTTCTTT.

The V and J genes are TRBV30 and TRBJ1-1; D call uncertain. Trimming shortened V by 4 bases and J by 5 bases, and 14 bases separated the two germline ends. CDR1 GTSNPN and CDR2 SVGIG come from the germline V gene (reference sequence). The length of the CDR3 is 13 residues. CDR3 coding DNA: TGTGCCTGGAATGGCGGGGTTCGGACTGAAGCTTTCTTT. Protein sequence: CAWNGGVRTEAFF.

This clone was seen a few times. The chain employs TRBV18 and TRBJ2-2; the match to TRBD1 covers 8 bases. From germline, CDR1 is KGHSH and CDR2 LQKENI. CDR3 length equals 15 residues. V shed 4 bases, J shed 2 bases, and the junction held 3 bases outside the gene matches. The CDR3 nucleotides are TGTGCCAGCTCACGGGGACAGGCAAACACCGGGGAGCTGTTTTTT. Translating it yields CASSRGQANTGELFF.

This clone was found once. The CDR3 sequence: CASSLPQGLGDIQYF. DNA of the CDR3: TGTGCCAGCAGTTTGCCCCAGGGGCTCGGCGACATTCAGTACTTC. The rearrangement joins TRBV28 to TRBJ2-4; TRBD1 is a possible D gene (6 bases). Trimming pared 3 bases from V and 8 bases from J, leaving 17 bases between. CDR1 and CDR2 from the germline V gene are MDHEN and SYDVKM. This CDR3 comprises 15 residues. The variable domain in full, completed from reference TRBV28 and TRBJ2-4, reads DVKVTQSSRYLVKRTGEKVFLECVQDMDHENMFWYRQDPGLGLRLIYFSYDVKMKEKGDIPEGYSVSREKKERFSLILESASTNQTSMYLCASSLPQGLGDIQYFGAGTRLSVL.

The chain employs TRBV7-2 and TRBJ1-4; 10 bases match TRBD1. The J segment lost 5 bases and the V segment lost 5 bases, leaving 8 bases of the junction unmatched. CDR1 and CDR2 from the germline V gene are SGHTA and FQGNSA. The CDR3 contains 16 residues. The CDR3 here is CASSPWDRGGNEKLFF. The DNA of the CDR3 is TGTGCCAGCAGCCCCTGGGACAGGGGCGGGAATGAAAAACTGTTTTTT.

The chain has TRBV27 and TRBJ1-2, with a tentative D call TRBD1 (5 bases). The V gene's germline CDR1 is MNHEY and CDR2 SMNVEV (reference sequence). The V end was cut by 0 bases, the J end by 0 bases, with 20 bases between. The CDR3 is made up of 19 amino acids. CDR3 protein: CASSLSTAGRAGANYGYTF. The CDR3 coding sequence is TGTGCCAGCAGTTTATCCACAGCGGGACGGGCGGGTGCTAACTATGGCTACACCTTC.

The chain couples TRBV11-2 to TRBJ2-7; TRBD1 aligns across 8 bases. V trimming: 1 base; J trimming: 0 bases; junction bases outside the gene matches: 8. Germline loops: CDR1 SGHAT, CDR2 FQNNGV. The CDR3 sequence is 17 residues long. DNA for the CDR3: TGTGCCAGCAGCTTAGCCCGGGACAGGCCCAACTCCTACGAGCAGTACTTC. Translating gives CASSLARDRPNSYEQYF.

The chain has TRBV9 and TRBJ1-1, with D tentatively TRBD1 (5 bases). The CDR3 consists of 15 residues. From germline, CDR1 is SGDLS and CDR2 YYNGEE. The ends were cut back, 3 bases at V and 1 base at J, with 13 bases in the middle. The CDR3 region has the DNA TGTGCCAGCAGCGCTCTAGGGCAGGGGAACACTGAAGCTTTCTTT. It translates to CASSALGQGNTEAFF. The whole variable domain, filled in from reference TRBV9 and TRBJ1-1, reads DSGVTQTPKHLITATGQRVTLRCSPRSGDLSVYWYQQSLDQGLQFLIQYYNGEERAKGNILERFSAQQFPDLHSELNLSSLELGDSALYFCASSALGQGNTEAFFGQGTRLTVV.

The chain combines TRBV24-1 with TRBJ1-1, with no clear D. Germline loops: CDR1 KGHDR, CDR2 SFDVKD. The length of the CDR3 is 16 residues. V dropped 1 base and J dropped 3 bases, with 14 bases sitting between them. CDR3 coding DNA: TGTGCCACCAGTGATTTATACGATAACCAGGACACTGAAGCTTTCTTT. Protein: CATSDLYDNQDTEAFF.

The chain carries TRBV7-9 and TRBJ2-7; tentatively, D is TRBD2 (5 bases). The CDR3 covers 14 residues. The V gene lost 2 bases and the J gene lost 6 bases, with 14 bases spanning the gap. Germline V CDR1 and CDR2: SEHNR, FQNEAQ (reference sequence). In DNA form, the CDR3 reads TGTGCCAGCAGCTTACCCCTCGGACTGACCGAGCAGTACTTC. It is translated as CASSLPLGLTEQYF.

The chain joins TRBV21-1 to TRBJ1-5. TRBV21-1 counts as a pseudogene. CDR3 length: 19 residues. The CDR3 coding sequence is TGTGCCAGCAGCAAAGAGTGCGGGGCCCGGGAGGATATCAATCAGCCCCAGCATTTT. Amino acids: CASSKECGAREDINQPQHF.

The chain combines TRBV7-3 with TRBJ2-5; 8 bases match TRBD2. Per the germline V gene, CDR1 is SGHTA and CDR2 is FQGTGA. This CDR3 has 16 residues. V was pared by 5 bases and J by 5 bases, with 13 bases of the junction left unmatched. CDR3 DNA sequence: TGTGCCAGCAGCGCCACGACTAGCGCGTCTGGGGAGACCCAGTACTTC. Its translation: CASSATTSASGETQYF.

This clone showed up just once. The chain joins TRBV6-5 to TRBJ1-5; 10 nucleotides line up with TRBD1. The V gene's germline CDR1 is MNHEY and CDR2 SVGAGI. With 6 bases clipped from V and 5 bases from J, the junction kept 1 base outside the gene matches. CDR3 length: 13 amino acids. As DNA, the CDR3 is TGTGCCAGCAGGGGACAGGGGCATCAGCCCCAGCATTTT. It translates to CASRGQGHQPQHF.

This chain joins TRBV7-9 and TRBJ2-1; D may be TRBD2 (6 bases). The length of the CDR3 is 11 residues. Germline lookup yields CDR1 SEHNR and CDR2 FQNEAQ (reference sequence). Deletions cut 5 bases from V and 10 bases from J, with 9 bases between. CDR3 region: CASSPGGEQFF. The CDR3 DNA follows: TGTGCCAGCAGCCCTGGGGGGGAGCAGTTCTTC.

The DNA of the CDR3 is TGTGCCAGCAGCTCACAGGGTTACGAGCAGTACTTC. Residues: CASSSQGYEQYF. The chain carries TRBV9 and TRBJ2-7; possibly TRBD1 for D (6 bases). The CDR3 covers 12 residues. Trimming cost V 4 bases and J 4 bases, with 9 bases left between them. Germline CDR1 SGDLS, CDR2 YYNGEE. Variable domain in full (rest from reference TRBV9 and TRBJ2-7): DSGVTQTPKHLITATGQRVTLRCSPRSGDLSVYWYQQSLDQGLQFLIQYYNGEERAKGNILERFSAQQFPDLHSELNLSSLELGDSALYFCASSSQGYEQYFGPGTRLTVT.

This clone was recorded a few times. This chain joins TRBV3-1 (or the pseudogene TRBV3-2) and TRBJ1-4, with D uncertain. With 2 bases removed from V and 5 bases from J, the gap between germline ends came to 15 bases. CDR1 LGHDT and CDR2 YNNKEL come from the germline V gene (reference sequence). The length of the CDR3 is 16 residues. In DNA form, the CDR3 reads TGTGCCAGCAGCCAACGATCGACGAGGTCGAATGAAAAACTGTTTTTT. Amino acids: CASSQRSTRSNEKLFF.

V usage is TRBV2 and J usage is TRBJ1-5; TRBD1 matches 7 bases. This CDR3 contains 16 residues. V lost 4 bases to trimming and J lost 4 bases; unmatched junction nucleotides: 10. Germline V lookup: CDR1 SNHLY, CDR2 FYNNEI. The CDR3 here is CASSVSPGQLNQPQHF. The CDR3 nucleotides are TGTGCCAGCAGTGTGTCCCCGGGACAGCTTAATCAGCCCCAGCATTTT.

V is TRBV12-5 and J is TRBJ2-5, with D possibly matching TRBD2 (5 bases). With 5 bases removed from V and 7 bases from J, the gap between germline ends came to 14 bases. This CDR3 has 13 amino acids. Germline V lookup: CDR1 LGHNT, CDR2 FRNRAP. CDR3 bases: TGTGCTAGTGGTCCGAGGGTGGATGGGACCCAGTACTTC. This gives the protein CASGPRVDGTQYF.

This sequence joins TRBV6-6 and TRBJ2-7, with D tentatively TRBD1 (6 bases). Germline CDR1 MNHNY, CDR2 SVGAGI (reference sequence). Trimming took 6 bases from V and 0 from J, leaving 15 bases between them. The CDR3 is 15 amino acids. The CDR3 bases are TGTGCCAGCAGAATGACCAGGGGTAGCTCCTACGAGCAGTACTTC. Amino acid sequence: CASRMTRGSSYEQYF.